Each of the 20 T cell receptor beta chains below was sequenced from the same sample in a study of lymphopenia after photon versus proton radiotherapy. The repertoire was sequenced with immunoSEQ multiplex PCR; TCRdb's copy has only in-frame clones and lacks some. The sample includes 17,000 or so clones, around nine tenths of them seen just once. Sequencing used peripheral blood, obtained from a patient treated with proton-based radiotherapy. The receptors stem from a man in his 70s with pancreatic cancer.

This clone came up once. The chain couples TRBV4-1 to TRBJ1-5; maybe TRBD1 (5 bases). V was pared by 0 bases and J by 6 bases, with 12 bases between. The CDR3 length is 15 residues. Germline V lookup: CDR1 MGHRA, CDR2 YSYEKL. The CDR3 bases are TGCGCCAGCAGCCAAGAGGGTTCTGGGACTCAGCCCCAGCATTTT. Protein product: CASSQEGSGTQPQHF.

This chain joins TRBV6-1 and TRBJ2-5; 8 nucleotides align to TRBD2. Trimming removed 7 bases from V and 5 bases from J; junction bases left unmatched: 9. The length of the CDR3 is 14 residues. The germline V gene has CDR1 MNHNS and CDR2 SASEGT. The CDR3 nucleotides read TGTGCCAGCACCCCCGGGACTAGATCTGAGACCCAGTACTTC. Translated: CASTPGTRSETQYF.

The gene calls are TRBV5-1 and TRBJ1-4; 11 bases line up with TRBD1. Looked up from germline, CDR1 is SGHRS and CDR2 is YFSETQ. CDR3 size: 15 residues. V lost 0 bases and J lost 10; bases outside the gene matches: 5. For the CDR3, the DNA is TGCGCCAGCAGCTTGGCCGGACAGGGGGCAGGAAAACTGTTTTTT. Its translation: CASSLAGQGAGKLFF.

The chain carries TRBV5-1 and TRBJ2-7, with a weak D call TRBD1 (6 bases). V lost 0 bases and J 1 base, leaving 11 bases between the germline ends. CDR1 and CDR2 (germline): SGHRS, YFSETQ. CDR3 size: 15 residues. CDR3: CASSLGQGISYEQYF. The CDR3 coding sequence is TGCGCCAGCAGCTTGGGTCAGGGGATATCCTACGAGCAGTACTTC.

The chain joins TRBV7-9 to TRBJ2-1; 11 nucleotides match TRBD2. The V segment lost 0 bases and the J segment 7 bases; nucleotides outside the gene matches: 2. The CDR3 has 15 amino acids. Germline CDR1 is SEHNR and CDR2 is FQNEAQ (reference sequence). As DNA, the CDR3 is TGTGCCAGCAGCTTAGCGACTAGCGGGGTTAATGAGCAGTTCTTC. It codes for CASSLATSGVNEQFF.

The chain combines TRBV6-1 with TRBJ1-2; D unresolved. CDR1 and CDR2 from the germline V gene are MNHNS and SASEGT. CDR3 length: 12 residues. Trimming left V 7 bases short and J 8 bases short, with 14 bases between. As DNA, the CDR3 is TGTGCCAGCAACCCCCCACCCACGGGCTACACCTTC. Protein product: CASNPPPTGYTF.

The chain links TRBV7-9 to TRBJ1-1; no clear D. The CDR3 contains 13 residues. V was cut by 3 bases and J by 0 bases, with 5 bases left in between. Germline V gene sequence: CDR1 SEHNR, CDR2 FQNEAQ (reference sequence). The CDR3 nucleotides read TGTGCCAGCAGCTTGGAACTGAACACTGAAGCTTTCTTT. This encodes CASSLELNTEAFF.

The chain has TRBV2 and TRBJ2-3; 7 bases map to TRBD2. J was trimmed by 4 bases and V by 6 bases; bases with no gene match: 10. There are 15 residues in the CDR3. Germline V CDR1 and CDR2: SNHLY, FYNNEI. The CDR3 is CASRPRSGEPDTQYF. For the CDR3, the DNA is TGTGCCAGCAGGCCCCGGAGCGGGGAACCAGATACGCAGTATTTT.

The chain has TRBV25-1 and TRBJ2-3, with 10 bases aligning to TRBD2. Germline V CDR1 and CDR2: MGHDK, SYGVNS. After removal of 5 bases from V and 2 bases from J, the junction contained 7 bases not matched to a gene. This CDR3 comprises 16 residues. For the CDR3, the DNA is TGTGCCAGCAGTAGACAGCGGGGGGGCGTCACAGATACGCAGTATTTT. This sequence encodes CASSRQRGGVTDTQYF.

The chain carries TRBV18 and TRBJ2-5; 10 nucleotides align to TRBD2. V trimming: 2 bases; J trimming: 2 bases; junction bases outside the gene matches: 8. The CDR3 spans 17 residues. Germline values: CDR1 KGHSH, CDR2 LQKENI. This CDR3 reads CASSPRETSGPQETQYF. In DNA, the CDR3 is TGTGCCAGCTCACCAAGGGAGACTAGCGGGCCACAAGAGACCCAGTACTTC.

The chain couples TRBV4-1 to TRBJ1-2, with D perhaps TRBD1 (5 bases). Germline V gene data show CDR1 as MGHRA and CDR2 as YSYEKL. Trimming took 1 base from V and 2 from J, leaving 11 bases between them. This CDR3 region has 15 residues. CDR3 protein: CASSQAFQGNYGYTF. The CDR3 region has the DNA TGCGCCAGCAGCCAAGCCTTCCAGGGAAACTATGGCTACACCTTC.

The DNA for the CDR3 is TGTGCCAGCAGCGGAGGTTGGACTAGCGGGTCCTACGAGCAGTACTTC. Encoded protein: CASSGGWTSGSYEQYF. The V call is TRBV5-5, the J call TRBJ2-7; TRBD2 aligns across 11 bases. This CDR3 has 16 amino acids. Germline CDR1 reads SGHKS; CDR2 reads YYEKEE (reference sequence). After removal of 4 bases from V and 1 base from J, the junction contained 7 bases not matched to a gene.

This clone has just a few counts. This chain connects TRBV13 to TRBJ1-5; the match to TRBD1 covers 10 bases. The junction had 2 bases not matched to a gene; V was cut back by 3 bases and J by 3 bases. The CDR3 has 15 amino acids. CDR1 and CDR2 from the germline V gene are PRHDT and FYEKMQ (reference sequence). The DNA for the CDR3 is TGTGCCAGCAGCTTCGGGACAGGGGACAATCAGCCCCAGCATTTT. It specifies CASSFGTGDNQPQHF.

The chain carries TRBV7-2 and TRBJ1-5; TRBD1 might be the D (6 bases). The CDR3 covers 15 residues. V was pared by 5 bases and J by 0 bases, with 11 bases between. CDR1 is SGHTA, CDR2 FQGNSA, per germline. The CDR3 here is CASSEDSYSNQPQHF. The CDR3 nucleotides are TGTGCCAGCAGCGAGGACAGCTATAGCAATCAGCCCCAGCATTTT. Filled out from reference TRBV7-2 and TRBJ1-5, the complete variable domain reads GAGVSQSPSNKVTEKGKDVELRCDPISGHTALYWYRQSLGQGLEFLIYFQGNSAPDKSGLPSDRFSAERTGGSVSTLTIQRTQQEDSAVYLCASSEDSYSNQPQHFGDGTRLSIL.

V is TRBV5-1 and J is TRBJ1-2, with D hard to call. V gave up 4 bases and J gave up 0 bases, with 13 bases separating them. The CDR3 consists of 15 residues. Germline-derived CDR1 and CDR2 are SGHRS and YFSETQ. This chain's CDR3 is CASSVDLPSNYGYTF. CDR3 DNA: TGCGCCAGCAGCGTGGACCTACCTTCTAACTATGGCTACACCTTC.

The rearrangement joins TRBV5-1 to TRBJ2-7, with D uncertain. This CDR3 has 12 residues. V lost 3 bases and J 2 bases, leaving 6 bases between the germline ends. The germline V gene encodes CDR1 SGHRS and CDR2 YFSETQ. The CDR3 here is CASSSDTYEQYF. As DNA, the CDR3 is TGCGCCAGCAGCTCCGACACCTACGAGCAGTACTTC.

This sequence joins TRBV5-1 and TRBJ1-4, with D uncertain. The CDR3 has 16 residues. The ends were cut back, 4 bases at V and 7 bases at J, with 20 bases in the middle. CDR1 and CDR2 from the germline V gene are SGHRS and YFSETQ. The CDR3 protein is CASSLVEGSEVEKLFF. As DNA, the CDR3 is TGCGCCAGCAGCCTCGTCGAGGGCTCGGAAGTTGAAAAACTGTTTTTT. Drawing the rest from reference TRBV5-1 and TRBJ1-4, the complete variable domain is KAGVTQTPRYLIKTRGQQVTLSCSPISGHRSVSWYQQTPGQGLQFLFEYFSETQRNKGNFPGRFSGRQFSNSRSEMNVSTLELGDSALYLCASSLVEGSEVEKLFFGSGTQLSVL.

J is TRBJ2-1 and V is TRBV29-1; 8 bases line up with TRBD2. Germline CDR1 reads SQVTM; CDR2 reads ANQGSEA. V lost 3 bases to trimming and J lost 8 bases; unmatched junction nucleotides: 9. This CDR3 is built from 14 residues. For the CDR3, the DNA is TGCAGCGTTGAGTCCGGGAGGGTTGTGTATGAGCAGTTCTTC. Encoded protein: CSVESGRVVYEQFF.

This rearrangement joins TRBV5-1 to TRBJ2-2; 15 bases are shared with TRBD2. The CDR3 length is 20 residues. The germline V gene has CDR1 SGHRS and CDR2 YFSETQ. Trimming took 3 bases from V and 2 from J; bases not matched to a gene: 11. DNA of the CDR3: TGCGCCAGCAGCTCCACTCCGGGACTAGCGGGGGGTAGAAACACCGGGGAGCTGTTTTTT. Residues: CASSSTPGLAGGRNTGELFF.

This chain's CDR3 is CASGFMNTEAFF. In DNA, the CDR3 is TGTGCCAGTGGATTCATGAACACTGAAGCTTTCTTT. The rearrangement joins TRBV25-1 to TRBJ1-1; D unclear. The CDR3 totals 12 residues. The V gene's germline CDR1 is MGHDK and CDR2 SYGVNS. V lost 9 bases and J lost 0, with 8 bases in between. Combining the CDR3 with reference TRBV25-1 and TRBJ1-1 gives the whole variable domain EADIYQTPRYLVIGTGKKITLECSQTMGHDKMYWYQQDPGMELHLIHYSYGVNSTEKGDLSSESTVSRIRTEHFPLTLESARPSHTSQYLCASGFMNTEAFFGQGTRLTVV.